The 15 T cell receptor beta chains listed next were all sequenced from one sample in a study of blood T cell dynamics during melanoma immunotherapy. The time point: pre-treatment baseline. TCRdb's copy holds only in-frame clones and misses some; the assay was immunoSEQ multiplex PCR. In the table there are 9,900 or so clones, approximately 83% of which are singletons. This specimen consisted of blood, obtained from a patient treated with checkpoint blockade. These receptor sequences come from a human donor with melanoma.

V and J are TRBV7-8 and TRBJ1-1; D is undetermined. The V end lost 7 bases, the J end lost 2 bases, and 14 bases lay between the germline ends. CDR3 length: 14 amino acids. CDR1 and CDR2 (germline): SGHVS, FQNEAQ. This chain's CDR3 is CASKTSQLNTEAFF. In nucleotides, the CDR3 is TGTGCCAGCAAAACCTCACAACTAAACACTGAAGCTTTCTTT. Full variable domain (remainder filled in from reference TRBV7-8 and TRBJ1-1): GAGVSQSPRYKVAKRGQDVALRCDPISGHVSLFWYQQALGQGPEFLTYFQNEAQLDKSGLPSDRFFAERPEGSVSTLKIQRTQQEDSAVYLCASKTSQLNTEAFFGQGTRLTVV.

V and J are TRBV25-1 and TRBJ1-1; D is ambiguous. Trimming stripped 3 bases from V and 5 bases from J, with 10 bases between. From germline, CDR1 is MGHDK and CDR2 SYGVNS. The CDR3 is 13 amino acids. Written as DNA, the CDR3 is TGTGCCAGCAGTGACAGGAGGCGGACTGAAGCTTTCTTT. Residues: CASSDRRRTEAFF.

This clone was picked up a small number of times. V is TRBV5-1 and J is TRBJ1-1; 10 bases map to TRBD1. The germline CDR1 and CDR2 sequences are SGHRS and YFSETQ. The V gene end was trimmed by 4 bases and the J gene end by 5 bases; junction bases not matched to a gene: 2. The CDR3 is made up of 13 amino acids. The CDR3 coding sequence is TGCGCCAGCAGCCCGGACAGGGGGACTGAAGCTTTCTTT. As protein: CASSPDRGTEAFF.

J is TRBJ2-1 and V is TRBV6-5, with TRBD2 matching 10 bases. Germline-derived CDR1 and CDR2 are MNHEY and SVGAGI. CDR3 size: 14 residues. The junction had 9 bases not matched to a gene; V was cut back by 8 bases and J by 8 bases. CDR3: CASSAAGGYYEQFF. For the CDR3, the DNA is TGTGCCAGCTCGGCAGCGGGGGGGTACTATGAGCAGTTCTTC.

The chain uses TRBV18 and TRBJ1-2; D remains ambiguous. Between the trimmed V and J ends, which lost 2 bases and 0 bases, there was a span of 10 bases. Germline values: CDR1 KGHSH, CDR2 LQKENI. This CDR3 spans 15 amino acids. The CDR3 nucleotides are TGTGCCAGCTCACCAGTCAGCGAAGCTAACTATGGCTACACCTTC. It translates to CASSPVSEANYGYTF.

The rearrangement uses TRBV4-2 and TRBJ2-6; the D gene is possibly TRBD1 (6 bases). Per germline, CDR1 LGHNA and CDR2 YNFKEQ. This CDR3 comprises 19 residues. Trimming removed 0 bases at V and 0 bases at J, with 15 bases between. The CDR3 DNA sequence: TGTGCCAGCAGCCAAGATGGGGGACATCCCATCTCTGGGGCCAACGTCCTGACTTTC. Its translation: CASSQDGGHPISGANVLTF.

This clone has just one count. This rearrangement joins TRBV7-2 to TRBJ1-2; 10 positions agree with TRBD1. Germline-derived CDR1 and CDR2 are SGHTA and FQGNSA. J was trimmed by 3 bases and V by 4 bases; bases with no gene match: 5. The length of the CDR3 is 15 residues. CDR3 bases: TGTGCCAGCAGCTCACCGGGACAGGGGTACTATGGCTACACCTTC. It specifies CASSSPGQGYYGYTF.

The rearrangement links TRBV5-5 to TRBJ1-2; 8 bases line up with TRBD1. Germline loops: CDR1 SGHKS, CDR2 YYEKEE (reference sequence). Trimming cost V 4 bases and J 5 bases; bases outside gene matches: 10. The CDR3 runs 15 residues. The CDR3 bases are TGTGCCAGCAGCCTAGACCAGGGACAGGCTTATGGCTACACCTTC. This codes for CASSLDQGQAYGYTF.

This clone was detected only once. V and J are TRBV15 and TRBJ2-5, with TRBD2 matching over 15 bases. This CDR3 has 19 amino acids. Germline loops: CDR1 LNHNV, CDR2 YYDKDF (reference sequence). J was trimmed by 0 bases and V by 0 bases; bases with no gene match: 5. CDR3 sequence reads: CATSRDGTSGGTNQETQYF. CDR3 nucleotide sequence: TGTGCCACCAGCAGAGACGGGACTAGCGGGGGGACTAACCAAGAGACCCAGTACTTC.

The chain has TRBV4-1 and TRBJ1-6, with 8 positions matching TRBD1. Germline CDR1 MGHRA, CDR2 YSYEKL. The CDR3 is made up of 18 amino acids. Germline trimming cut 4 bases from V and 0 bases from J; bases unmatched to any gene: 8. The CDR3 reads CASSRGTGPSSYNSPLHF. CDR3 nucleotides: TGCGCCAGCAGCCGAGGGACAGGCCCGAGCTCCTATAATTCACCCCTCCACTTT.

V and J are TRBV7-3 and TRBJ2-7; TRBD1 agrees at 9 bases. V gave up 5 bases and J gave up 11 bases; unmatched junction bases: 7. The CDR3 has 12 amino acids. The germline gives CDR1 SGHTA, CDR2 FQGTGA. The CDR3 is CASSAPTGGEYF. The CDR3 bases are TGTGCCAGCAGCGCTCCTACAGGGGGCGAGTACTTC.

This clone was recorded once. The gene calls are TRBV9 and TRBJ1-1, with D perhaps matching TRBD1 (5 bases). The V and J ends lost 0 bases and 1 base respectively, with 10 bases between them. Germline V gives CDR1 SGDLS, CDR2 YYNGEE. The CDR3 spans 15 residues. CDR3 residues: CASSVGWGANTEAFF. The CDR3 DNA is TGTGCCAGCAGCGTAGGGTGGGGCGCGAACACTGAAGCTTTCTTT.

The gene calls are TRBV7-9 and TRBJ2-7; 8 nucleotides agree with TRBD1. CDR3 length: 15 residues. Germline CDR1 and CDR2: SEHNR and FQNEAQ (reference sequence). J gave up 3 bases and V 4 bases, and 8 bases lay outside the gene matches. CDR3 DNA: TGTGCCAGCAGCTCTCCGGGACAGGTTTTCTACGAGCAGTACTTC. Encoded protein: CASSSPGQVFYEQYF.

The chain is built from TRBV11-2 and TRBJ2-5; TRBD2 agrees at 8 bases. This CDR3 is built from 15 residues. V trimming: 1 base; J trimming: 1 base; junction bases outside the gene matches: 2. The V gene's germline CDR1 is SGHAT and CDR2 FQNNGV. This CDR3 reads CASSLAGGLQETQYF. In DNA form, the CDR3 reads TGTGCCAGCAGCTTAGCGGGGGGGCTCCAAGAGACCCAGTACTTC.

The gene calls are TRBV4-2 and TRBJ2-7; D might be TRBD1 (6 bases). Germline values: CDR1 LGHNA, CDR2 YNFKEQ. The V end was cut by 2 bases, the J end by 3 bases, with 11 bases between. This CDR3 comprises 14 residues. The CDR3 loop is CASSQPYRDYEQYF. In DNA form, the CDR3 reads TGTGCCAGCAGCCAACCGTACAGGGACTACGAGCAGTACTTC.